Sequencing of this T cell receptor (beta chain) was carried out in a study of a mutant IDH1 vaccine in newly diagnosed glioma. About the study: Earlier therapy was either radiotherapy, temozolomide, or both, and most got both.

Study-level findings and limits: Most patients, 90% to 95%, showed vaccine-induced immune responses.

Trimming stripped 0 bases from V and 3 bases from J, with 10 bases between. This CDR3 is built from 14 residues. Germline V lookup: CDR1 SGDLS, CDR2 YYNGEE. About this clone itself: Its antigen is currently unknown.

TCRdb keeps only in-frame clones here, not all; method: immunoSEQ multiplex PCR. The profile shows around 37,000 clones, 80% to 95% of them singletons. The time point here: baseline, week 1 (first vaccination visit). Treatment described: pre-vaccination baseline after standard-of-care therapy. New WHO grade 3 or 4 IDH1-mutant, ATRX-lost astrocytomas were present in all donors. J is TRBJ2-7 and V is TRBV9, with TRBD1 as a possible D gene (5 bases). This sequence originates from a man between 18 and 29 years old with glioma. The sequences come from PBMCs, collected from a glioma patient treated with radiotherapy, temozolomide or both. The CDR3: CASSVGTGHYEQYF. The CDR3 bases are TGTGCCAGCAGCGTAGGTACAGGTCACTACGAGCAGTACTTC.